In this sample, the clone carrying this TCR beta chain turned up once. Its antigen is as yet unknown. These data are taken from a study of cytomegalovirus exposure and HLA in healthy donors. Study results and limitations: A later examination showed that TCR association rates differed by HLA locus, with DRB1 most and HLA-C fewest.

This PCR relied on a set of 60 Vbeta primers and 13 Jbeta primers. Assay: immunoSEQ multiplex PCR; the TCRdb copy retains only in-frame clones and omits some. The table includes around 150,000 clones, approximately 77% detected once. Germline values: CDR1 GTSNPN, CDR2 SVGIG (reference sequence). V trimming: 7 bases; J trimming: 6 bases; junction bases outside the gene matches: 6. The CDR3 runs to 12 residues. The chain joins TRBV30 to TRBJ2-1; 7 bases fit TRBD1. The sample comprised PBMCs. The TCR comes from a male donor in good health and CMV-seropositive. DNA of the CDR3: TGTGCCTTTTTCGCAGGGGGCAATGAGCAGTTCTTC. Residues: CAFFAGGNEQFF.